This TCR beta chain was captured in a study of response to subunit inactivated influenza vaccine. TCRdb redid the calling of the RT-PCR reads with MiXCR, one entry per CDR3 protein. The table lists approximately 500,000 distinct CDR3 sequences, approximately 22% of them singletons, with 2.5% to 3.5% in the top ten. Deletions cut 6 bases from V and 0 bases from J, with 11 bases between. The CDR3 has 14 residues. These records were also assigned to another study, of T cells expressing NK-cell markers. Per that paper: Template switching by 5'RACE with UMIs generated the TCR beta cDNA.

Sequencing used CD4+ T cells sorted from PBMCs, obtained approximately 12 days after vaccination. This chain connects TRBV12-3 or TRBV12-4 to TRBJ2-5; D assignment may be TRBD1 or TRBD2 (5 bases each). The TCR sequence derives from a man in his fifties or sixties who received an inactivated influenza vaccine. The CDR3 loop reads CASSPGRDQETQYF. CDR3 DNA: TGTGCCAGCAGCCCGGGACGGGACCAAGAGACCCAGTACTTC.